The 21 T cell receptor beta chains reported below all come from one sample, sequenced in a study of T cell repertoires in cytomegalovirus infection (dated by TCRdb to about 2019). The sequencer listed for this sample is Illumina HiSeq 1500. The raw public data were reprocessed by TCRdb itself: fastp quality trimming at Q25, MiXCR clonotype calling, in-frame beta chains only. Rows are combined by CDR3 protein, so each entry shows the most common genes and DNA. This sample lists some 600,000 distinct CDR3 sequences; roughly a quarter were detected once. The top ten hold 7% to 9% of the sample. The sequenced sample was CD8+ T cells from PBMCs. The receptors stem from a human donor in good health (CMV status not recorded). Some clones in this sample may be carry-over from other donors' samples.

This clonotype was counted a few times. This rearrangement joins TRBV6-6 to TRBJ2-2; D gene unclear. CDR1 is MNHNY and CDR2 is SVGAGI in the germline V gene (reference sequence). This CDR3 region has 15 residues. The V end lost 6 bases, the J end lost 5 bases, and 16 bases lay between the germline ends. This CDR3 reads CASSSPRTQTGELFF. The CDR3 coding sequence is TGTGCCAGCAGCTCGCCGCGAACTCAGACCGGGGAGCTGTTTTTT.

The chain carries TRBV20-1 and TRBJ2-5; 12 nucleotides align to TRBD2. V gave up 5 bases and J gave up 0 bases; unmatched junction bases: 10. The CDR3 loop spans 17 amino acids. The germline CDR1 and CDR2 sequences are DFQATT and SNEGSKA (reference sequence). For the CDR3, the DNA is TGCAGTGCTCCGACTAGCGGGGGTATCCGGTACCAAGAGACCCAGTACTTC. This codes for CSAPTSGGIRYQETQYF.

The chain is built from TRBV20-1 and TRBJ2-1, with TRBD1 identical over 8 bases. Germline values: CDR1 DFQATT, CDR2 SNEGSKA (reference sequence). V was pared by 5 bases and J by 2 bases, with 8 bases of the junction left unmatched. The CDR3 has 15 residues. The chain's CDR3 is CSAFTGTGAYNEQFF. The CDR3 nucleotides are TGCAGTGCTTTTACCGGGACAGGCGCCTACAATGAGCAGTTCTTC.

This chain links TRBV28 with TRBJ2-7; no clear D gene. V was shortened by 6 bases and J by 3 bases, with 15 bases between the two germline ends. The germline gives CDR1 MDHEN, CDR2 SYDVKM. The CDR3 is made up of 14 amino acids. The DNA of the CDR3 is TGTGCCAGCAGGAAGGTGGTCGGCCACTACGAGCAGTACGTC. Translated, it gives CASRKVVGHYEQYV.

This clonotype was found a few times. The V call is TRBV2, the J call TRBJ2-7, with 7 nucleotides matching TRBD2. Germline CDR1 SNHLY, CDR2 FYNNEI. The CDR3 is made up of 13 amino acids. The J segment lost 3 bases and the V segment lost 7 bases, leaving 6 bases of the junction unmatched. The CDR3 protein is CASIPRGVYEQYF. CDR3 sequence (DNA): TGTGCCAGCATCCCTCGGGGGGTCTACGAGCAGTACTTC.

At least ten counts were recorded for this clonotype. This chain uses TRBV6-5 with TRBJ1-5; D gene ambiguous. The CDR3 length is 13 residues. V was pared by 3 bases and J by 8 bases, with 11 bases between. Germline V gene data show CDR1 as MNHEY and CDR2 as SVGAGI. This CDR3 reads CASSYLETEPQHF. Here the CDR3 DNA reads TGTGCCAGCAGTTATCTCGAGACCGAGCCCCAGCATTTT.

This clonotype showed up just a few times. The chain joins TRBV6-5 to TRBJ1-2; no definite D call. This CDR3 comprises 14 residues. CDR1 MNHEY and CDR2 SVGAGI come from the germline V gene. Trimming left V 6 bases short and J 8 bases short, with 19 bases between. In nucleotides, the CDR3 is TGTGCCAGCAGCCCCGGTGAGGTCCCCAGGGGCTACACCTTC. Translating gives CASSPGEVPRGYTF.

This clonotype has just a few counts. The V call is TRBV10-3, the J call TRBJ1-4; 9 bases are a match to TRBD1. Germline V gene sequence: CDR1 ENHRY, CDR2 SYGVKD. Trimming removed 6 bases from V and 2 bases from J; junction bases left unmatched: 4. The CDR3 contains 15 residues. CDR3 nucleotides: TGTGCCATCAGCGGGACAGGGCCGACTAATGAAAAACTGTTTTTT. Translating gives CAISGTGPTNEKLFF.

At least ten counts were recorded for this clonotype. The rearrangement uses TRBV28 and TRBJ2-6; 7 nucleotides agree with TRBD1. J was trimmed by 0 bases and V by 10 bases; bases with no gene match: 15. Germline V gene sequence: CDR1 MDHEN, CDR2 SYDVKM. The CDR3 is 18 amino acids. In nucleotides, the CDR3 is TGTGCCACCTCGGACCGGGACAGTACTTCCTCTGGGGCCAACGTCCTGACTTTC. Translation gives CATSDRDSTSSGANVLTF.

This clonotype showed up many times. The chain combines TRBV28 with TRBJ1-5, with D unresolved. The CDR3 is 13 amino acids. The germline V gene encodes CDR1 MDHEN and CDR2 SYDVKM. Trimming shortened V by 3 bases and J by 4 bases, and 7 bases separated the two germline ends. CDR3 bases: TGTGCCAGCAGTTTCTCGGGAAATCAGCCCCAGCATTTT. Residues: CASSFSGNQPQHF.

In its sample, this clonotype was seen a few times. This chain links TRBV4-2 with TRBJ2-3, with TRBD2 identical over 7 bases. CDR3 length: 15 residues. The germline V gene has CDR1 LGHNA and CDR2 YNFKEQ. V shed 3 bases, J shed 4 bases, and the junction held 7 bases outside the gene matches. CDR3 nucleotides: TGTGCCAGCAGCCAGGGGGGGGGTCAGCCAGATACGCAGTATTTT. Translating it yields CASSQGGGQPDTQYF.

This clonotype came up many times. V usage is TRBV28 and J usage is TRBJ2-5, with D possibly matching TRBD1 (5 bases). V was trimmed by 3 bases and J by 2 bases, leaving 13 bases between them. This CDR3 has 15 amino acids. The germline CDR1 and CDR2 sequences are MDHEN and SYDVKM. CDR3 amino acids: CASSFDSMGQETQYF. The CDR3 coding sequence is TGTGCCAGCAGTTTCGACAGCATGGGGCAAGAGACCCAGTACTTC.

The CDR3 region is CASSRAGRIATNEKLFF. The CDR3 coding sequence is TGCGCCAGCAGCCGGGCGGGACGGATTGCAACTAATGAAAAACTGTTTTTT. The gene calls are TRBV4-3 and TRBJ1-4, with D maybe TRBD1 (5 bases). The CDR3 is 17 residues long. Per the germline V gene, CDR1 is LGHNA and CDR2 is YSLEER. Trimming removed 4 bases at V and 0 bases at J, with 15 bases between.

The V and J genes are TRBV28 and TRBJ1-2, with 8 bases that match TRBD1. The CDR3 is 16 amino acids. V was pared by 3 bases and J by 2 bases, with 8 bases of the junction left unmatched. CDR1 is MDHEN and CDR2 is SYDVKM in the germline V gene. The CDR3 spells CASSFIAGGENYGYTF. The CDR3 DNA follows: TGTGCCAGCAGTTTTATAGCAGGGGGCGAAAACTATGGCTACACCTTC.

This clonotype was seen at least ten times. The chain joins TRBV7-2 to TRBJ2-1, with D tentatively TRBD2 (5 bases). The CDR3 spans 15 residues. With 3 bases removed from V and 8 bases from J, the gap between germline ends came to 17 bases. The germline V gene encodes CDR1 SGHTA and CDR2 FQGNSA. CDR3 sequence: CASSFLGSAGDEQFF. For the CDR3, the DNA is TGTGCCAGCAGCTTTCTCGGGTCCGCCGGGGATGAGCAGTTCTTC.

This clonotype was seen ten or more times. V is TRBV7-2 and J is TRBJ1-1, with D possibly being TRBD1 (5 bases). The CDR3 extends over 14 amino acids. Germline V CDR1 and CDR2: SGHTA, FQGNSA. V lost 2 bases and J lost 6, with 13 bases in between. CDR3 coding DNA: TGTGCCAGCAGCTTATTGGCGGGACTCGCTGAAGCTTTCTTT. Amino acid sequence: CASSLLAGLAEAFF. The variable domain in full, with the rest retrieved from reference TRBV7-2 and TRBJ1-1, is GAGVSQSPSNKVTEKGKDVELRCDPISGHTALYWYRQSLGQGLEFLIYFQGNSAPDKSGLPSDRFSAERTGGSVSTLTIQRTQQEDSAVYLCASSLLAGLAEAFFGQGTRLTVV.

The chain combines TRBV28 with TRBJ1-1; TRBD1 matches 9 bases. Per the germline V gene, CDR1 is MDHEN and CDR2 is SYDVKM. The CDR3 extends over 17 amino acids. The V gene end was trimmed by 5 bases and the J gene end by 2 bases; junction bases not matched to a gene: 12. For the CDR3, the DNA is TGTGCCAGCAGTATTCACTTAGGACAGGGGACCAACACTGAAGCTTTCTTT. Amino acids: CASSIHLGQGTNTEAFF.

There are a few counts of this clonotype. J is TRBJ2-7 and V is TRBV6-2 or TRBV6-3, with D perhaps matching TRBD1 (5 bases). Germline CDR1 and CDR2: MNHEY and SVGEGT. Between the trimmed V and J ends, which lost 0 bases and 5 bases, there was a span of 11 bases. CDR3 length: 14 residues. The CDR3 region has the DNA TGTGCCAGCAGTTACTCGAGACAGTTCGACGAGCAGTACGTC. Amino acid sequence: CASSYSRQFDEQYV.

This clonotype has more than one count but fewer than ten. V is TRBV28 and J is TRBJ2-7, with D tentatively TRBD1 (5 bases). Trimming shortened V by 7 bases and J by 0 bases, and 10 bases separated the two germline ends. Germline V gene data show CDR1 as MDHEN and CDR2 as SYDVKM. This CDR3 comprises 13 residues. The CDR3 region has the DNA TGTGCCAGCAAAGACAGAAGCTCCTACGAGCAGTACGTC. This gives the protein CASKDRSSYEQYV.

Comment on this clonotype: A much larger clonotype is one base distant, so this may be a read error. The rearrangement joins TRBV12-3 or TRBV12-4 to TRBJ2-3; the match to TRBD2 covers 11 bases. The CDR3 is made up of 17 amino acids. The ends lost 10 bases at V and 1 base at J; junction bases unmatched: 13. The CDR3 here is CANRTGLAGYRTDTQYF. The CDR3 bases are TGTGCCAACAGAACCGGACTAGCGGGTTACCGCACAGATACGCAGTATTTT.

Of note for this clonotype: With a much larger clone just one base away, this may be a read error. CDR3 residues: CASRPTSLGPRNEQFF. Here the CDR3 DNA reads TGTGCCAGCAGGCCGACCTCTCTGGGGCCAAGAAATGAGCAGTTCTTC. The chain combines TRBV7-3 with TRBJ2-1, with a tentative D call TRBD1 (5 bases). The V and J ends lost 6 bases and 7 bases respectively, with 22 bases between them. Germline V lookup: CDR1 SGHTA, CDR2 FQGTGA. CDR3 length: 16 amino acids.